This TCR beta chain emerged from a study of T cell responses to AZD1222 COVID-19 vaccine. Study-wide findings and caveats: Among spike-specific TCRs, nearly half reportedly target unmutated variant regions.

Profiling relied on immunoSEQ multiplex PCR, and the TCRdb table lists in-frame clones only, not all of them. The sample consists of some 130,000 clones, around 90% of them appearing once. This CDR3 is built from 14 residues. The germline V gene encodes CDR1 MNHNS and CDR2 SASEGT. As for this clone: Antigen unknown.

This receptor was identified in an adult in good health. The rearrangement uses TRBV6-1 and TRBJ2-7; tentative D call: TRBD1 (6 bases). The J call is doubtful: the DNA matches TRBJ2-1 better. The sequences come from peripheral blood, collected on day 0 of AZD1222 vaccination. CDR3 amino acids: CASSDVPGVREQFF. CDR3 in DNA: TGTGCCAGCAGTGACGTGCCAGGGGTTCGTGAGCAGTTCTTC.